These 31 T cell receptor beta chains originate from one sample sequenced in a study of blood T cell repertoires in COVID-19. Here immunoSEQ multiplex PCR was the method, and the copy in TCRdb shows in-frame clones only, minus some. This sample has approximately 150,000 clones, with roughly 82% found just once. Sequenced: peripheral blood. All receptors derive from a human donor in a cohort sampled during active COVID-19.

The V gene is TRBV21-1, the J gene TRBJ2-7; whether TRBD1, the table's D call, matches the DNA was not checked. TRBV21-1 is reported as a pseudogene. CDR3 length: 17 amino acids. The DNA of the CDR3 is TGTGCCAGCAGCAAAGCGCCTGGGACAGGGGGCCCCTACGAGCAGTACTTC. This sequence encodes CASSKAPGTGGPYEQYF.

The rearrangement joins TRBV3-1 (or the pseudogene TRBV3-2) to TRBJ2-1; 13 bases map to TRBD2. The CDR3 length is 17 residues. V shed 6 bases and J 4 bases; nucleotides not matched to a gene: 9. CDR1 LGHDT and CDR2 YNNKEL come from the germline V gene (reference sequence). The CDR3 DNA reads as TGTGCCAGCAGGGAAGGACTAGCGGGAGCTGGATACAATGAGCAGTTCTTC. It yields the protein CASREGLAGAGYNEQFF.

The chain joins TRBV5-4 to TRBJ1-2, with 9 bases aligning to TRBD1. This CDR3 is 14 amino acids long. Per the germline V gene, CDR1 is SGHNT and CDR2 is YYREEE (reference sequence). V gave up 3 bases and J gave up 8 bases; unmatched junction bases: 8. CDR3 residues: CASSSGTGLEGYTF. For the CDR3, the DNA is TGTGCCAGCAGCTCGGGGACAGGGTTAGAGGGCTACACCTTC.

This clone turned up a few times. The chain is built from TRBV6-5 and TRBJ2-3; D might be TRBD2 (6 bases). V shed 1 base and J shed 5 bases, with 16 bases lying between them. The germline gives CDR1 MNHEY, CDR2 SVGAGI. CDR3 length: 16 amino acids. The CDR3, as DNA: TGTGCCAGCAGTTACTTTAGGAGGGAAGATAGAGATACGCAGTATTTT. Translating gives CASSYFRREDRDTQYF.

CDR3 nucleotides: TGTGCCAGCAGTTGGACTAGTCCGAACACCGGGGAGCTGTTTTTT. The encoded protein is CASSWTSPNTGELFF. The V gene is TRBV6-5, the J gene TRBJ2-2; 7 nucleotides align to TRBD2. The CDR3 extends over 15 amino acids. J lost 0 bases, V lost 4 bases, and 2 bases had no gene match. CDR1 is MNHEY and CDR2 is SVGAGI in the germline V gene.

This clone was picked up one time. The chain links TRBV4-1 to TRBJ2-1, with TRBD2 as a possible D gene (5 bases). V lost 0 bases to trimming and J lost 0 bases, with 9 bases between them. This CDR3 is 16 amino acids long. Germline values: CDR1 MGHRA, CDR2 YSYEKL. The CDR3 spells CASSQDGSGSYNEQFF. Written as DNA, the CDR3 is TGCGCCAGCAGCCAAGACGGAAGCGGCTCCTACAATGAGCAGTTCTTC.

The chain has TRBV25-1 and TRBJ1-6; 8 bases map to TRBD1. V was pared by 6 bases and J by 4 bases, with 2 bases of the junction left unmatched. Germline CDR1 is MGHDK and CDR2 is SYGVNS. This CDR3 has 14 amino acids. In nucleotides, the CDR3 is TGTGCCAGCAGCCGGACAGGGTATAATTCACCCCTCCACTTT. It codes for CASSRTGYNSPLHF.

This clone was observed once. The J gene is TRBJ2-3, the V gene TRBV5-4; no firm D call. There are 14 residues in the CDR3. CDR1 is SGHNT and CDR2 is YYREEE in the germline V gene (reference sequence). The germline V and J ends were trimmed by 0 bases and 2 bases, with 7 bases remaining between them. CDR3 sequence reads: CASSLGWHTDTQYF. Here the CDR3 DNA reads TGTGCCAGCAGCTTGGGGTGGCACACAGATACGCAGTATTTT.

The V gene is TRBV7-3, the J gene TRBJ2-5, with 8 positions matching TRBD1. Germline V gene lookup returns CDR1 SGHTA and CDR2 FQGTGA. CDR3 length equals 14 residues. J was trimmed by 5 bases and V by 5 bases; bases with no gene match: 7. As DNA, the CDR3 is TGTGCCAGCAGCCCGACAGGGGCCGGCGAGACCCAGTACTTC. It translates to CASSPTGAGETQYF.

The chain is built from TRBV11-3 and TRBJ2-1, with 8 nucleotides matching TRBD2. In germline, CDR1 is SGHNT, CDR2 YENEEA. There are 14 residues in the CDR3. With V trimmed by 4 bases and J by 10 bases, 9 bases remained unmatched. CDR3 bases: TGTGCCAGCAGCTCTTCCGGGACTAGAGGCGAGCAGTTCTTC. Translated, it gives CASSSSGTRGEQFF.

Details on this clone: The same CDR3 also results from other DNA sequences found in this sample. The chain combines TRBV6-1 with TRBJ1-6, with a weak D call TRBD1 (6 bases). There are 13 residues in the CDR3. The ends were cut back, 3 bases at V and 10 bases at J, with 10 bases in the middle. Germline V gives CDR1 MNHNS, CDR2 SASEGT. The DNA for the CDR3 is TGTGCCAGCAGTGACAGGGGTAGATCACCCCTCCACTTT. Translated: CASSDRGRSPLHF.

The V and J genes are TRBV4-1 and TRBJ2-5; 10 bases map to TRBD2. CDR1 is MGHRA and CDR2 is YSYEKL in the germline V gene. V shed 1 base and J 1 base; nucleotides not matched to a gene: 6. The CDR3 length is 17 residues. The CDR3, as DNA: TGCGCCAGCAGCCAAGGATCTAGCGGGGGTCCCCAAGAGACCCAGTACTTC. Translated, it gives CASSQGSSGGPQETQYF.

The CDR3 protein is CASSLAGTGGPDTQYF. The CDR3 region has the DNA TGCGCCAGCAGCTTGGCCGGGACAGGGGGCCCAGATACGCAGTATTTT. J is TRBJ2-3 and V is TRBV5-1; 12 bases match TRBD1. Trimming cost V 0 bases and J 4 bases; bases outside gene matches: 3. The CDR3 totals 16 residues. Germline loops: CDR1 SGHRS, CDR2 YFSETQ.

This chain joins TRBV19 and TRBJ2-5, with TRBD1 as a possible D gene (6 bases). The V end lost 5 bases, the J end lost 4 bases, and 17 bases lay between the germline ends. The germline gives CDR1 LNHDA, CDR2 SQIVND (reference sequence). The CDR3 extends over 15 amino acids. The CDR3 reads CASSSRGGHPETQYF. CDR3 in DNA: TGTGCCAGTAGTTCCCGAGGGGGACACCCAGAGACCCAGTACTTC.

V gene TRBV7-3 combines with J gene TRBJ2-2; D perhaps matches TRBD1 (6 bases). The CDR3 runs to 14 residues. V gave up 2 bases and J gave up 7 bases, with 11 bases separating them. Per the germline V gene, CDR1 is SGHTA and CDR2 is FQGTGA. The CDR3 protein is CASSLGQSGGELFF. CDR3 DNA sequence: TGTGCCAGCAGCTTAGGACAGTCCGGCGGGGAGCTGTTTTTT.

This clone was seen a single time. J is TRBJ2-3 and V is TRBV12-3 or TRBV12-4; TRBD1 matches at 7 bases. This CDR3 has 12 residues. The V segment lost 5 bases and the J segment 9 bases; nucleotides outside the gene matches: 5. CDR3 in amino acids: CASSEPGQTQYF. CDR3 DNA: TGTGCCAGCAGTGAACCGGGACAGACGCAGTATTTT.

This clone was found a few times. The V call is TRBV10-3, the J call TRBJ2-7; TRBD1 agrees at 7 bases. The trim removed 0 bases at V and 12 bases at J, leaving 8 bases unmatched. Germline V gene sequence: CDR1 ENHRY, CDR2 SYGVKD. This CDR3 spans 13 amino acids. CDR3 sequence (DNA): TGTGCCATCAGTGAGTCCCAGACAGGGTATCTGTACGTC. This encodes CAISESQTGYLYV.

This sequence joins TRBV2 and TRBJ1-2, with TRBD1 identical over 9 bases. Trimming took 0 bases from V and 7 from J; bases not matched to a gene: 9. This CDR3 contains 16 residues. CDR1 SNHLY and CDR2 FYNNEI come from the germline V gene. The CDR3 is CASSEARGQGVSGYTF. In DNA form, the CDR3 reads TGTGCCAGCAGTGAAGCCCGGGGACAGGGAGTCTCTGGCTACACCTTC.

The rearrangement links TRBV2 to TRBJ2-7; TRBD1 matches 7 bases. Germline values: CDR1 SNHLY, CDR2 FYNNEI. The CDR3 loop spans 14 amino acids. J lost 4 bases, V lost 3 bases, and 6 bases had no gene match. The CDR3 DNA follows: TGTGCCAGCAGTGATCGACAGGGAACGTACGAGCAGTACTTC. Translated, it gives CASSDRQGTYEQYF.

This chain uses TRBV21-1 with TRBJ2-3; the tabulated D call, TRBD1, remains unverified against the DNA. TRBV21-1 is shown as a pseudogene. This CDR3 spans 12 amino acids. CDR3 coding DNA: TGTGCCACCCACGACAGGGCGGATACGCAGTATTTT. Translated: CATHDRADTQYF.

This chain joins TRBV11-2 and TRBJ2-7, with D perhaps TRBD2 (6 bases). Trimming took off 1 base at V and 2 bases at J, with 18 bases between the two ends. The CDR3 is 17 residues long. Germline loops: CDR1 SGHAT, CDR2 FQNNGV. The CDR3 DNA reads as TGTGCCAGCAGCTTAGGCATAATCGGGACTGGAGCCTACGAGCAGTACGTC. Translating gives CASSLGIIGTGAYEQYV.

DNA of the CDR3: TGTGCCAGCAGAGCTTACACCGGGACAGGGTCGAATGAGCAGTTCTTC. Its protein product is CASRAYTGTGSNEQFF. The J gene is TRBJ2-1, the V gene TRBV2; 9 positions agree with TRBD1. The CDR3 contains 16 residues. The germline V gene has CDR1 SNHLY and CDR2 FYNNEI. Germline trimming cut 6 bases from V and 7 bases from J; bases unmatched to any gene: 13.

In its sample, this clone was seen a few times. This chain joins TRBV18 and TRBJ2-1; TRBD2 agrees at 9 bases. There are 19 residues in the CDR3. From germline, CDR1 is KGHSH and CDR2 LQKENI. The trim removed 3 bases at V and 2 bases at J, leaving 14 bases unmatched. CDR3 nucleotides: TGTGCCAGCTCACCTAGGGTAGGCGGGGGGGCCTCTGCCTACAATGAGCAGTTCTTC. It is translated as CASSPRVGGGASAYNEQFF.

The chain links TRBV6-5 to TRBJ2-1, with 7 nucleotides matching TRBD2. Germline assignment: CDR1 MNHEY and CDR2 SVGAGI. This CDR3 has 15 residues. Trimming took 3 bases from V and 9 from J; bases not matched to a gene: 11. CDR3 region: CASSYTGGRSGEQFF. The CDR3 nucleotides read TGTGCCAGCAGTTATACTGGCGGGAGATCCGGTGAGCAGTTCTTC.

This chain links TRBV7-3 with TRBJ1-1; TRBD1 aligns across 7 bases. The ends lost 6 bases at V and 6 bases at J; junction bases unmatched: 7. Germline V CDR1 and CDR2: SGHTA, FQGTGA. This CDR3 is 13 amino acids long. This CDR3 is CASSRTGEPEAFF. The CDR3 nucleotides are TGTGCCAGCAGTCGAACAGGGGAACCTGAAGCTTTCTTT.

The chain carries TRBV6-5 and TRBJ1-2; D gene uncertain. This CDR3 is built from 11 residues. Germline V lookup: CDR1 MNHEY, CDR2 SVGAGI. Trimming cost V 6 bases and J 4 bases, with 6 bases left between them. The CDR3 coding sequence is TGTGCCAGCAGGGGCCCCTATGGCTACACCTTC. Its protein is CASRGPYGYTF.

This chain links TRBV5-1 with TRBJ2-3; maybe TRBD1 (5 bases). Per germline, CDR1 SGHRS and CDR2 YFSETQ. Trimming left V 0 bases short and J 0 bases short, with 11 bases between. This CDR3 contains 16 residues. The CDR3 loop is CASSLVLQGSTDTQYF. CDR3 coding DNA: TGCGCCAGCAGCTTGGTTCTGCAGGGTAGCACAGATACGCAGTATTTT.

In nucleotides, the CDR3 is TGTGCCAGCAGCTCCGTAGCGGGGGGGCCTCCCTACGAGCAGTACTTC. Its protein product is CASSSVAGGPPYEQYF. This chain links TRBV5-6 with TRBJ2-7, with 11 bases that match TRBD2. The CDR3 is 16 residues long. CDR1 and CDR2 (germline): SGHDT, YYEEEE. The ends lost 3 bases at V and 2 bases at J; junction bases unmatched: 7.

The J gene is TRBJ2-1, the V gene TRBV5-6, with a weak D call TRBD2 (5 bases). In germline, CDR1 is SGHDT, CDR2 YYEEEE. V was cut by 7 bases and J by 4 bases, with 21 bases left in between. This CDR3 spans 16 amino acids. The CDR3 region has the DNA TGTGCCAGCCGCCGAGAGAGTACTAGAGGATACAATGAGCAGTTCTTC. Its protein product is CASRRESTRGYNEQFF. Full variable domain (remainder filled in from reference TRBV5-6 and TRBJ2-1): DAGVTQSPTHLIKTRGQQVTLRCSPKSGHDTVSWYQQALGQGPQFIFQYYEEEERQRGNFPDRFSGHQFPNYSSELNVNALLLGDSALYLCASRRESTRGYNEQFFGPGTRLTVL.

The chain uses TRBV12-3 or TRBV12-4 and TRBJ2-1; D ambiguous. V shed 4 bases and J shed 15 bases, with 13 bases lying between them. The CDR3 contains 11 residues. The CDR3 nucleotides read TGTGCCAGCAGTTCCCTAGTTGAATGGTTCTTC. This sequence encodes CASSSLVEWFF.

The V gene is TRBV18, the J gene TRBJ1-4, with TRBD1 matching 9 bases. V dropped 8 bases and J dropped 8; count of bases not matched to a gene: 12. This CDR3 region has 15 residues. Germline values: CDR1 KGHSH, CDR2 LQKENI. The CDR3 region is CASGTPGQGDEKLFF. The CDR3 DNA reads as TGTGCCAGCGGAACGCCGGGACAGGGAGACGAAAAACTGTTTTTT.